This T cell receptor beta chain was observed in a study of blood T cell repertoires in COVID-19. V was clipped by 5 bases and J by 0 bases; unmatched bases: 6. CDR1 GTSNPN and CDR2 SVGIG come from the germline V gene (reference sequence). CDR3 length: 15 residues. Assay used: immunoSEQ multiplex PCR; TCRdb lists only in-frame clones, some missing. The table has about 58,000 clones, nearly 95% seen once. This rearrangement joins TRBV30 to TRBJ2-2; 7 bases line up with TRBD1. Sequences were obtained from peripheral blood. The receptor's source is a man in his fifties with active COVID-19. The CDR3 protein is CAWDQGVSNTGELFF. In nucleotides, the CDR3 is TGTGCCTGGGACCAGGGGGTTTCGAACACCGGGGAGCTGTTTTTT.